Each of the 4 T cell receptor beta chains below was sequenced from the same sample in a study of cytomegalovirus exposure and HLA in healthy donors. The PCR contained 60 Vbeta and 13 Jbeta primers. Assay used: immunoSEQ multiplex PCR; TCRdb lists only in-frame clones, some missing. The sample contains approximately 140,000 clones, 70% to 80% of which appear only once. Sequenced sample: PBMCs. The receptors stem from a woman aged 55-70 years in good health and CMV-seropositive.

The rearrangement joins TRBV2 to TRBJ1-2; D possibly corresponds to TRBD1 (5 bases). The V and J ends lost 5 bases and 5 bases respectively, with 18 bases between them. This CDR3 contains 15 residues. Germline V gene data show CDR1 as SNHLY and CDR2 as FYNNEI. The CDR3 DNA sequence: TGTGCCAGCAGTAGGGACTCCGGCTCAGGGTATGGCTACACCTTC. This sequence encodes CASSRDSGSGYGYTF.

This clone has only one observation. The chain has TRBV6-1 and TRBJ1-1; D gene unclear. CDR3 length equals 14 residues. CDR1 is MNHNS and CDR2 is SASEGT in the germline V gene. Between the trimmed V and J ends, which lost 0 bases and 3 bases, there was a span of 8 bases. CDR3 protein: CASSEAPGYTEAFF. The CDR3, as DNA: TGTGCCAGCAGTGAAGCGCCGGGATACACTGAAGCTTTCTTT.

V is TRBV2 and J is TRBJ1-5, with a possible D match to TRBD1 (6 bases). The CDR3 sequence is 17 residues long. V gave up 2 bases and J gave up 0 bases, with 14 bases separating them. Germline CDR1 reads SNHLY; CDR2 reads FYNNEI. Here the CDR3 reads CASSEKGDVGSNQPQHF. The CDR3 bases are TGTGCCAGCAGTGAAAAGGGGGATGTAGGTAGCAATCAGCCCCAGCATTTT.

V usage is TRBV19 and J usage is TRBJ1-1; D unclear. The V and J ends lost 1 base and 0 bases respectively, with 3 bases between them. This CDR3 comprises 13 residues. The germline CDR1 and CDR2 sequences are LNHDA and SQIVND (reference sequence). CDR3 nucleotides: TGTGCCAGTAGTATAGCTGTGAACACTGAAGCTTTCTTT. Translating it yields CASSIAVNTEAFF. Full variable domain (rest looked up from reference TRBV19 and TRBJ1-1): DGGITQSPKYLFRKEGQNVTLSCEQNLNHDAMYWYRQDPGQGLRLIYYSQIVNDFQKGDIAEGYSVSREKKESFPLTVTSAQKNPTAFYLCASSIAVNTEAFFGQGTRLTVV.